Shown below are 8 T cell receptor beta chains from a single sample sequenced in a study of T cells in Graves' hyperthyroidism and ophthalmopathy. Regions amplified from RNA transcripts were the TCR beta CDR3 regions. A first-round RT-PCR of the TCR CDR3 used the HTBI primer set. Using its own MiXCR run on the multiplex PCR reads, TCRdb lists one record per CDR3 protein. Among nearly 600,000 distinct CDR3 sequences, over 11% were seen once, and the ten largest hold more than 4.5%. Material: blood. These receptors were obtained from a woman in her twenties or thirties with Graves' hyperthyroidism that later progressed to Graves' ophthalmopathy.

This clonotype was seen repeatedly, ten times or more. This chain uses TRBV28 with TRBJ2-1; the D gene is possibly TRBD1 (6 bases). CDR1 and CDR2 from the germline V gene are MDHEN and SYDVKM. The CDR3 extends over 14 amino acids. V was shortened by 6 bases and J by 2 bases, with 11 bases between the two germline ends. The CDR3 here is CASSQQGTYNEQFF. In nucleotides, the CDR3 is TGTGCCAGCAGCCAACAGGGTACCTACAATGAGCAGTTCTTC.

For the CDR3, the DNA is TGCGCCAGCAGCCAAGATTCAGCACCCCTCCACTTT. This gives the protein CASSQDSAPLHF. The J gene is TRBJ1-6, the V gene TRBV4-1, with unresolved D. Germline V gene data show CDR1 as MGHRA and CDR2 as YSYEKL. The CDR3 consists of 12 residues. Deletions cut 0 bases from V and 11 bases from J, with 5 bases between.

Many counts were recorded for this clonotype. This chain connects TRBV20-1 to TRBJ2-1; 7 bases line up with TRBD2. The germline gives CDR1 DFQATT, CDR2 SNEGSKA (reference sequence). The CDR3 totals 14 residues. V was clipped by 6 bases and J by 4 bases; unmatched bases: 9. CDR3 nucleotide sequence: TGCAGTGCCATACCGGGACTACGATACAATGAGCAGTTCTTC. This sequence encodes CSAIPGLRYNEQFF.

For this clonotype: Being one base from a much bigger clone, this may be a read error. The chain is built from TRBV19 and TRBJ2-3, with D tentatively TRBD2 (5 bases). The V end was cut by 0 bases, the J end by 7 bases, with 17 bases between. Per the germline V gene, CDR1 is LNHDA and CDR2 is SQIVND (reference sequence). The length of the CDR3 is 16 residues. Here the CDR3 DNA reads TGTGCCAGTAGTATAGAGGTGGAGGTGGGATGGAATACGCAGTATTTT. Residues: CASSIEVEVGWNTQYF.

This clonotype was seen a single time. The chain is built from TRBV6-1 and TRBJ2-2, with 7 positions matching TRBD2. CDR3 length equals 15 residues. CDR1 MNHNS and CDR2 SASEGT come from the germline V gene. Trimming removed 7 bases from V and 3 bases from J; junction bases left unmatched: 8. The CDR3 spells CASNGGGRDTGELFF. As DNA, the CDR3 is TGTGCCAGCAACGGCGGGGGAAGAGACACCGGGGAGCTGTTTTTT.

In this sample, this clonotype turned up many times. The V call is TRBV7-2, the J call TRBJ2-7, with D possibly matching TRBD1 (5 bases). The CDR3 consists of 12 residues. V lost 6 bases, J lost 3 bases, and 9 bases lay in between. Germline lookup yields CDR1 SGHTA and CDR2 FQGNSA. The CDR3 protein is CASSQDIYEQYF. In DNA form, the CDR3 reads TGTGCCAGCAGTCAGGACATCTACGAGCAGTACTTC.

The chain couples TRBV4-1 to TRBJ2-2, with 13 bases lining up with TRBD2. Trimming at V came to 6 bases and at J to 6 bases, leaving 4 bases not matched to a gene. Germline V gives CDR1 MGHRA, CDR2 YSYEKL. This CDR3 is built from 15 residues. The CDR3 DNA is TGCGCCAGCAGTGCGGGACTAGCGGGATCCGGGGAGCTGTTTTTT. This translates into CASSAGLAGSGELFF.

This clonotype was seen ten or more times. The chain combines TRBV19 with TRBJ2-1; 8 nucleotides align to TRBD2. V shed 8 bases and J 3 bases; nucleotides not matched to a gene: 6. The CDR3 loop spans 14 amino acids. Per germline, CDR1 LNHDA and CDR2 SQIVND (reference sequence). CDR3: CASPHSGDYNEQFF. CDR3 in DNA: TGTGCCAGTCCTCATAGCGGGGACTACAATGAGCAGTTCTTC. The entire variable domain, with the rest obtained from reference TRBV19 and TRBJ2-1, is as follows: DGGITQSPKYLFRKEGQNVTLSCEQNLNHDAMYWYRQDPGQGLRLIYYSQIVNDFQKGDIAEGYSVSREKKESFPLTVTSAQKNPTAFYLCASPHSGDYNEQFFGPGTRLTVL.